A single T cell receptor beta chain is shown here with its context. These data are taken from a study of blood T cell repertoires in COVID-19. Study overall: Researchers got acute and convalescent COVID-19 samples from the United States, Italy and Spain. Sample material is recorded as cDNA or gDNA derived from T cells, B-cell-depleted T cells, or PBMCs.

As originally analysed: It was from reference gene primer amplification that nucleated cell counts were estimated. Here immunoSEQ multiplex PCR was the method, and the copy in TCRdb shows in-frame clones only, minus some. The V and J calls and clone size come from that table; D and trimming were worked out from the DNA. Among about 190,000 clones, around 83% were seen once, and the ten largest hold roughly 2.9%. The length of the CDR3 is 15 residues. CDR1 and CDR2 from the germline V gene are LNHDA and SQIVND (reference sequence). V lost 3 bases and J 0 bases, leaving 10 bases between the germline ends.

The chain combines TRBV19 with TRBJ2-3; TRBD2 might be the D (6 bases). Material: peripheral blood. This receptor was taken from a man between 45 and 60 years old with active or convalescent COVID-19. Here the CDR3 reads CASSIGEVSTDTQYF. The CDR3 DNA sequence: TGTGCCAGTAGTATTGGGGAGGTGAGCACAGATACGCAGTATTTT.